The 2 T cell receptor beta chains listed next were all sequenced from one sample in a study of blood T cells in healthy people across ages. The second PCR ran 7 to 11 cycles with a sample-barcoded 5' primer and J-beta primers. One entry per CDR3 protein, called by TCRdb with MiXCR from the 5' RACE reads. The data contain more than 650,000 distinct CDR3 sequences, around a fifth of them singletons. Specimen: blood. These receptors originate from a man between 70 and 80 years old in good health.

This clonotype was seen repeatedly, ten times or more. The V and J genes are TRBV20-1 and TRBJ2-4, with D uncertain. The CDR3 extends over 13 amino acids. V was clipped by 1 base and J by 0 bases, with 4 bases between them. Germline loops: CDR1 DFQATT, CDR2 SNEGSKA (reference sequence). CDR3 protein: CSARGVAKNIQYF. The CDR3 region has the DNA TGCAGTGCTAGAGGAGTAGCCAAAAACATTCAGTACTTC.

This clonotype was counted between two and nine times. The CDR3 loop reads CASSGLAGFNEQFF. Here the CDR3 DNA reads TGTGCCAGCAGTGGGCTAGCGGGATTTAATGAGCAGTTCTTC. The V call is TRBV7-8, the J call TRBJ2-1, with 9 bases that match TRBD2. Unmatched junction bases numbered 7, after V lost 6 bases and J lost 7 bases. Germline V gives CDR1 SGHVS, CDR2 FQNEAQ. This CDR3 comprises 14 residues.